Here is one TCR beta chain with its context. Its antigen specificity is not known. No base quality information exists; no much larger clone differs at one position. Another Seattle source contributed samples from volunteer blood donors who had recovered from COVID-19. Whole blood was collected in K2EDTA tubes by collaborating institutions according to the institutions' own protocols. Collaborator samples were shipped for TCRbeta analysis as frozen whole blood, isolated PBMCs, or DNA extracted from either sample type. This entry comes from a study of blood T cell repertoires in COVID-19 (TCRdb year 2020). Turning to the overall study: The collaborator samples originated in the United States, Italy and Spain and spanned the acute and convalescent phases of COVID-19. The prospective study material was composed of cDNA or gDNA derived from T cells, B-cell-depleted T cells, or PBMCs. Subjects who had been exposed to COVID-19, were actively infected with it, or had recovered from it provided the deeply sampled blood TCRbeta repertoires that made up the dataset. The repertoires were released in a freely available public database meant as a resource for research on the immune response to SARS-CoV-2. The samples were drawn from the first 160 participants of the ongoing ImmuneRACE study and from roughly 1,300 subjects provided by 6 global collaborators. Nearly every sample came with metadata listing a de-identified subject ID, COVID-19 status, age in years and sex. Where HLA class I and class II types were available, the types were taken from metadata supplied by the sample provider, not from assay-based typing.

The V end loses 4 bases and the J end loses 4 bases, and a stretch of 16 bases separates them. The CDR3 holds 15 amino acids from the cysteine to the phenylalanine. The sequence is cut down to CDR3 DNA, 45 bases in frame from base 1. The immunoSEQ Assay, a bias-controlled multiplex PCR, was used to amplify TCRbeta CDR3 regions from genomic DNA. The paper's data handling went like this. The number of nucleated cells in each sample was estimated from the amplification of reference gene primers within the assay. To quantify the absolute abundance of each unique TCRbeta CDR3 rearrangement, sequence reads were collapsed and filtered. For each sample, productive Simpson clonality was calculated by taking the square root of Simpson's diversity index across productive rearrangements. Drawn from immuneACCESS, this table holds only the in-frame rearrangements with V and J called that TCRdb kept. Clones are partly lost; checked studies trace under half to an unresolved V gene and leave the rest unexplained. Clone size and the V and J calls come from that table; the DNA yielded D and trimming. Here the sample has 210,000 or so clones; approximately 80% occur a single time. Jointly, the top ten make up approximately 12% of the sample.

Summary of the overall study and its limitations: How much clinical and demographic metadata was included differed by source and by participant, and the metadata was provided uncurated.

The specimen sequenced was peripheral blood. The chain uses TRBV23-1 and TRBJ1-2; TRBD1 could be the D gene, as 6 bases match. TRBV23-1 is an ORF for which the function is uncertain. The source of this sequence is a man in his fifties or sixties who had recovered from COVID-19. The encoded CDR3 is CASSRPGQGFYGYTF. The nucleotides read TGCGCCAGCAGTCGCCCAGGGCAGGGGTTCTATGGCTACACCTTC.